A selection of T cell receptor beta chains follows, all from one sample in a study of T cells in Graves' hyperthyroidism and ophthalmopathy. TCRdb reprocessed the multiplex PCR reads via MiXCR and lists one record per CDR3 protein. The repertoire holds roughly 560,000 distinct CDR3 sequences, with roughly 15% as singletons. Sequencing used blood. The receptors here all came from a woman aged 40 to 50 with Graves' ophthalmopathy. CDR3s include the opening cysteine and the closing phenylalanine or tryptophan. A D gene is named only where the DNA matches it firmly. The size of a clone is reported for some rows only, either as once, few or many, or as a class for expanded clones.

NA,NA,TRBV3-1,TRBJ2-5,TGTGCCAGCAGCCAAGTTTCAAGCGGTGAGACCCAGTACTTC,CASSQVSSGETQYF
TRBD1,many,TRBV12-5,TRBJ2-2,TGTGCTAGTGCTATCGGGACAGCGATCACCGGGGAGCTGTTTTTT,CASAIGTAITGELFF
NA,many,TRBV12-3/TRBV12-4,TRBJ1-3,TGTGCCAGCACTCTAGGGAGCTCTGGAAACACCATATATTTT,CASTLGSSGNTIYF
NA,NA,TRBV27,TRBJ2-5,TGTGCCAGCAGTTTCAGGGAGACATTTCAAGAGACCCAGTACTTC,CASSFRETFQETQYF
NA,NA,TRBV7-2,TRBJ2-3,TGTGCCAGCAGCTTACTACCTGACGGAATGACGCAGTATTTT,CASSLLPDGMTQYF
NA,NA,TRBV7-8,TRBJ1-1,TGTGCCAGCAGCTTAGCCATGGTAGGGTTGATGAACACTGAAGCTTTCTTT,CASSLAMVGLMNTEAFF
TRBD1,NA,TRBV4-2,TRBJ2-5,TGTGCCAGCAGCCAGGGACAGGAGCCCAGGACCCAGTACTTC,CASSQGQEPRTQYF
TRBD2,NA,TRBV19,TRBJ2-7,TGTGCCAGTAGTATTAGCGGGAGGCTCTACGAGCAGTACTTC,CASSISGRLYEQYF
NA,many,TRBV2,TRBJ1-1,TGTGCCAGCAATTACGGGGAGAGAACTGAAGCTTTCTTT,CASNYGERTEAFF
TRBD2,many,TRBV28,TRBJ2-2,TGTGCCAGCAGTCGTACTAGCGGGAGACTCTCCGGGGAGCTGTTTTTT,CASSRTSGRLSGELFF
NA,many,TRBV6-1,TRBJ2-7,TGTGCCAGCACCGCCCAACTTTCCTACGAGCAGTACTTC,CASTAQLSYEQYF
NA,few,TRBV15,TRBJ2-3,TGTGCCACCAGCAGGGTAGCGGATACGCAGTATTTT,CATSRVADTQYF
TRBD1,many,TRBV24-1,TRBJ2-4,TGTGCCACCAGCTCGGGACAGGGGCAAAACATTCAGTACTTC,CATSSGQGQNIQYF
NA,many,TRBV7-3,TRBJ1-1,TGTGCCAGCAGCTTAATGGCTGGCGGAATGAACACTGAAGCTTTCTTT,CASSLMAGGMNTEAFF
NA,many,TRBV25-1,TRBJ2-7,TGTGCCAGCAGCGCGGACACCCGAGGGGCCTACGAGCAGTACTTC,CASSADTRGAYEQYF
NA,many,TRBV29-1,TRBJ2-7,TGCAGCGTTGAAGTGACCCCTGAAACAGGCGTTTCCTACGAGCAGTACTTC,CSVEVTPETGVSYEQYF
NA,many,TRBV30,TRBJ2-7,TGTGCCTGGAGTCTGGGGATACAGGTCTCCTACGAGCAGTACTTC,CAWSLGIQVSYEQYF
NA,few,TRBV20-1,TRBJ1-5,TGCAGTGCCCTTCGGGGCTGGGATAGCAATCAGCCCCAGCATTTT,CSALRGWDSNQPQHF
NA,NA,TRBV29-1,TRBJ1-1,TGCAGCGTTGATGATGGGGGCGCAGGGACTGAAGCTTTCTTT,CSVDDGGAGTEAFF
NA,few,TRBV19,TRBJ2-2,TGTGCCAGTAGTAAAGGGATTATGACCGGGGAGCTGTTTTTT,CASSKGIMTGELFF
NA,NA,TRBV6-5,TRBJ2-5,TGTGCCAGCAGTTACTCTTGGCAACGGCAAGAGACCCAGTACTTC,CASSYSWQRQETQYF
NA,many,TRBV6-2/TRBV6-3,TRBJ2-5,TGTGCCAGCAGCCCTCTCCGATCGAGGGAGACCCAGTACTTC,CASSPLRSRETQYF
NA,many,TRBV6-1,TRBJ1-2,TGTGCCAGCGGTGAAGCGGGGGAGGGGTTGGTCTATGGCTACACCTTC,CASGEAGEGLVYGYTF
TRBD1,NA,TRBV11-2,TRBJ1-2,TGTGCCAGCAGCTCGGGGACAGCCTACTATGGCTACACCTTC,CASSSGTAYYGYTF
TRBD2,NA,TRBV6-5,TRBJ2-7,TGTGCCAGCAGTTACTCGTTACTAGCGGGAGTTGAGCAGTACTTC,CASSYSLLAGVEQYF
TRBD2,many,TRBV19,TRBJ2-7,TGTGCCAGTAGTTCCCTTGGCGGGAGCGCCCCTTTCTGGCAGTACTTC,CASSSLGGSAPFWQYF
TRBD1,NA,TRBV6-2/TRBV6-3,TRBJ2-7,TGTGCCAGCAGTTACAACAGGGGACGCACCTTCTCCTACGAGCAGTACTTC,CASSYNRGRTFSYEQYF
NA,few,TRBV6-2/TRBV6-3,TRBJ2-7,TGTGCCAGCAGTCTCGTCGGGGACAACTCCTACGAGCAGTACTTC,CASSLVGDNSYEQYF
NA,few,TRBV7-9,TRBJ1-1,TGTGCCAGCAGCTTCTACAAGAACACTGAAGCTTTCTTT,CASSFYKNTEAFF
NA,few,TRBV5-1,TRBJ2-7,TGCGCCAGCAGCTCGGAGGGGCTTAGCGGAATATCCTACGAGCAGTACTTC,CASSSEGLSGISYEQYF
NA,many,TRBV6-1,TRBJ2-5,TGTGCCAGCAGTAGGGACTCCGAAGAGACCCAGTACTTC,CASSRDSEETQYF
NA,many,TRBV12-3/TRBV12-4,TRBJ2-7,TGTGCCAGCAGTTTAGCCGCAAGCAGGGCCTACGAGCAGTACTTC,CASSLAASRAYEQYF
NA,many,TRBV6-2/TRBV6-3,TRBJ1-2,TGTGCCAGCAGTTACGACCCCCTGGGATCCTCCGGGGGCTACACCTTC,CASSYDPLGSSGGYTF
TRBD2,few,TRBV20-1,TRBJ2-2,TGCAGTGCTAGAGACCCAAGGACTAGCGGGAGTGCCGGGGAGCTGTTTTTT,CSARDPRTSGSAGELFF
TRBD1,few,TRBV27,TRBJ1-5,TGTGCCAGCAGTCCTTGGGCAGGGGGGCAGCCCCAGCATTTT,CASSPWAGGQPQHF
NA,many,TRBV15,TRBJ2-7,TGTGCCACCAGCAGGGACCTAGCCTACGAGCAGTACTTC,CATSRDLAYEQYF
TRBD1,many,TRBV3-1,TRBJ2-5,TGTGCCAGCAGCCACCGGACAGGGGGTTTCCAAGAGACCCAGTACTTC,CASSHRTGGFQETQYF
NA,many,TRBV11-2,TRBJ2-5,TGTGCCAGCAGCTCCGCCCCAGAGACCCAGTACTTC,CASSSAPETQYF
NA,many,TRBV27,TRBJ2-7,TGTGCCAGCAGCCCGAGAGACCTAGGCTACGAGCAGTACTTC,CASSPRDLGYEQYF
NA,many,TRBV20-1,TRBJ1-1,TGCAGTGCAAAGTGGGGGGGACAACTGAACACTGAAGCTTTCTTT,CSAKWGGQLNTEAFF
NA,many,TRBV7-9,TRBJ1-2,TGTGCCAGCATCGACAGGTTCTTCGAGGTTGGAGGCTACACCTTC,CASIDRFFEVGGYTF